These T cell receptor beta chains were read from a single sample in a study of blood T cells in healthy people across ages. Each CDR3 protein is one row after TCRdb ran MiXCR on the 5' RACE reads. In the table there are more than 600,000 distinct CDR3 sequences, just under 25% of which are singletons. The same data also contributed to another study, on T cells of mothers and their children.

Sequenced sample: blood. All receptors derive from a boy aged 10-17 years in good health. Both conserved end residues are trimmed from each CDR3. Some rows mark clone size as missing; the rest say once, few, many or name a class of expanded clone.

13 | TRBV27 | . | ASSGDKLGNYGYT
15 | TRBV5-6 | few | ASSLNGAPPTNSPLH
10 | TRBV14 | few | ASSQYGGEQY
13 | TRBV6-5 | few | ASSYVRQGGTEAF
13 | TRBV7-3 | . | ASSLQAGDTDTQY
12 | TRBV20-1 | . | SARTSGEQETQY
13 | TRBV5-1 | . | ASSQGQGSGIEQF
14 | TRBV5-1 | . | ASSLGQGSVLDTQY
14 | TRBV5-1 | few | ASSSIDGTDGYGYT
11 | TRBV6-5 | few | ASADGYQETQY
12 | TRBV4-1 | . | ASSQGWYNQPQH
14 | TRBV4-1 | . | ASSRDSRGGIDTQY
17 | TRBV7-3 | . | ASSFSKGLAGGTLDTQY
13 | TRBV5-1 | few | ASSLSGQQNSPLH
16 | TRBV3-1 | . | ASSQDTSRRATKNIQY
14 | TRBV12-5 | few | ASGVGQPLAKNIQY
11 | TRBV5-1 | . | ASSGLPDYEQY
11 | TRBV9 | few | ASSVAANYGYT
12 | TRBV20-1 | . | SARDPEYQETQY
16 | TRBV4-1 | few | ASSNRVPLRATNEKLF
13 | TRBV7-2 | . | ASKPKGGGTGELF
12 | TRBV4-3 | . | ASSQDPNEGEQY
16 | TRBV7-8 | . | ASSLGNTGGIVTYEQY
13 | TRBV27 | . | ASSLSAGANYGYT
12 | TRBV4-1 | once | ASSQNDILGEQY
14 | TRBV7-2 | few | ASSLVVLAGSDEQF
13 | TRBV29-1 | few | SADHGEREWYEQY
10 | TRBV29-1 | . | SGGDRVYEQY
10 | TRBV7-9 | . | ASSLMGTEQY
11 | TRBV2 | . | AIQRTGANVLT
15 | TRBV18 | . | ASSPGFGPTTNEKLF
11 | TRBV4-2 | . | ASSQYLGPAEY
11 | TRBV2 | . | ASSEWDTDTQY
15 | TRBV5-6 | . | ASSLALAGEGKETQY
11 | TRBV29-1 | few | SVEIKDRDIQY
13 | TRBV11-2 | . | ASSPLFGGQETQY
12 | TRBV7-9 | . | ASSRAIGGNTIY
13 | TRBV6-5 | . | ASSYRLGSYNEQF
18 | TRBV11-1 | . | ASSFFAWTSDLRGNEKLF
14 | TRBV7-9 | . | ASSLEAGGPGETQY
13 | TRBV19 | . | ASSIDSGPYNEQF
12 | TRBV12-5 | few | ASGSDSRGETQY
9 | TRBV10-1 | . | ASGEGNEQL
11 | TRBV20-1 | few | SASPGLAETQY
14 | TRBV12-3/TRBV12-4 | . | ASSLLTGQLTDTQY
13 | TRBV20-1 | . | SALPTGTGDYEQY
13 | TRBV12-3/TRBV12-4 | once | ASSLSRGRADVQY
13 | TRBV5-1 | . | ASSLTSGSRNGQY
11 | TRBV20-1 | few | SAISGRMDEQY
12 | TRBV4-3 | . | ASSKGDRATEAF
15 | TRBV28 | . | ASSLGRLRDSSYEQY
10 | TRBV19 | . | ASNPGAETQY
13 | TRBV7-9 | . | ASSSLGGGSYEQY
10 | TRBV20-1 | once | SASFAYNEQF
13 | TRBV2 | few | ASTPGQGARETQY
13 | TRBV9 | . | ASSPRTGYNYGYT